The clone carrying this TCR beta chain was detected only a few times. No antigen is known for it. Sequenced material consisted of expressed TCRB transcripts (all of the isolated RNA was reverse transcribed). Assay used: immunoSEQ multiplex PCR; TCRdb lists only in-frame clones, some missing. Altogether around 500,000 clones are present, around 10% being singletons, with the ten largest covering approximately 0.05%. V lost 4 bases, J lost 0 bases, and 3 bases stayed unmatched. This CDR3 comprises 15 residues. Germline loops: CDR1 SEHNR, CDR2 FQNEAQ (reference sequence). These data come from a study of beta chain features in type 1 diabetes. Study-level results: More deletions and fewer insertions at VDJ junctions were found in patients with type 1 diabetes. Researchers reported that naive, central memory and Treg TCRB repertoires appeared more similar in patients than in healthy donors. TCRB CDR3s from Type 1 diabetes patients were moderately but significantly shorter in all four CD4+ subsets.

Markers CD45RO/CCR7/CD25/CD127/CD95/CD27 served to sort CD4+ naive, central memory, regulatory and stem cell-like memory cells. This chain links TRBV7-9 with TRBJ2-4; 7 positions match TRBD1. Sequencing used naive CD4+ T cells from blood. The TCR was taken from a woman between 18 and 29 years old in good health. CDR3 residues: CASSSDRLAKNIQYF. Here the CDR3 DNA reads TGTGCCAGCAGCTCGGACAGGTTAGCCAAAAACATTCAGTACTTC.